The 12 T cell receptor beta chains listed next were all sequenced from one sample in a study of blood T cell repertoires in COVID-19. Sequencing used immunoSEQ multiplex PCR; TCRdb keeps in-frame clones, though not all of them. This table has fewer than 20,000 clones, roughly four fifths appearing once. The material sequenced was peripheral blood. These TCRs come from a man older than 75 with active COVID-19.

The J gene is TRBJ2-1, the V gene TRBV3-1 (or the pseudogene TRBV3-2); TRBD2 aligns across 10 bases. The CDR3 consists of 17 residues. The junction had 17 bases not matched to a gene; V was cut back by 4 bases and J by 11 bases. In germline, CDR1 is LGHDT, CDR2 YNNKEL (reference sequence). The CDR3 DNA reads as TGTGCCAGCAGCCTAAGTCCGGGACTAGCGACAGAAGAAAAGCAGTTCTTC. This gives the protein CASSLSPGLATEEKQFF.

This clone appeared a few times. The chain combines TRBV7-9 with TRBJ1-1; perhaps TRBD1 as D (6 bases). CDR1 SEHNR and CDR2 FQNEAQ come from the germline V gene (reference sequence). CDR3 length: 15 amino acids. Trimming pared 7 bases from V and 3 bases from J, leaving 18 bases between. The chain's CDR3 is CASTNAGGQDTEAFF. The CDR3 DNA sequence: TGTGCCAGCACCAACGCGGGGGGGCAGGACACTGAAGCTTTCTTT. Together with reference TRBV7-9 and TRBJ1-1, the CDR3 gives the full variable domain: DTGVSQNPRHKITKRGQNVTFRCDPISEHNRLYWYRQTLGQGPEFLTYFQNEAQLEKSRLLSDRFSAERPKGSFSTLEIQRTEQGDSAMYLCASTNAGGQDTEAFFGQGTRLTVV.

The V call is TRBV5-4, the J call TRBJ1-2; unclear D gene. The CDR3 spans 13 residues. Germline V gene sequence: CDR1 SGHNT, CDR2 YYREEE (reference sequence). V was cut by 2 bases and J by 8 bases, with 13 bases left in between. The CDR3 DNA is TGTGCCAGCAGCTTACGTGGCGGTACCGGCTACACCTTC. Protein product: CASSLRGGTGYTF.

The table lists this clone with a few counts. The J gene is TRBJ1-6, the V gene TRBV5-5, with D possibly being TRBD1 (6 bases). Trimming removed 4 bases at V and 7 bases at J, with 15 bases between. Germline CDR1 is SGHKS and CDR2 is YYEKEE (reference sequence). CDR3 size: 15 residues. The CDR3 loop is CASSAAGDINSPLHF. The CDR3, as DNA: TGTGCCAGCAGCGCCGCAGGGGATATAAATTCACCCCTCCACTTT.

This chain uses TRBV7-2 with TRBJ2-7; TRBD2 is a possible D gene (5 bases). Germline assignment: CDR1 SGHTA and CDR2 FQGNSA. The CDR3 runs 15 residues. V was shortened by 1 base and J by 0 bases, with 10 bases between the two germline ends. CDR3 residues: CASSLVERTSYEQYF. The CDR3 DNA reads TGTGCCAGCAGCTTAGTGGAGCGGACCTCCTACGAGCAGTACTTC.

The J gene is TRBJ2-7, the V gene TRBV7-9, with D perhaps TRBD1 (6 bases). The CDR3 sequence is 13 residues long. Trimming left V 6 bases short and J 3 bases short, with 12 bases between. Germline CDR1 reads SEHNR; CDR2 reads FQNEAQ (reference sequence). The CDR3: CASRSGQNYEQYF. The CDR3 coding sequence is TGTGCCAGCAGAAGCGGACAGAACTACGAGCAGTACTTC.

The rearrangement links TRBV11-3 to TRBJ1-1; unclear D gene. Germline V CDR1 and CDR2: SGHNT, YENEEA. Trimming shortened V by 5 bases and J by 5 bases, and 12 bases separated the two germline ends. The CDR3 contains 13 residues. The CDR3 here is CASSLRGFTEAFF. The CDR3 region has the DNA TGTGCCAGCAGCCTACGAGGGTTTACTGAAGCTTTCTTT.

This sequence joins TRBV11-2 and TRBJ1-2, with D perhaps TRBD1 (5 bases). Per germline, CDR1 SGHAT and CDR2 FQNNGV. The V and J ends lost 5 bases and 4 bases respectively, with 14 bases between them. The length of the CDR3 is 14 residues. The CDR3 DNA sequence: TGTGCCAGCAGCCCCGGGGGACGAGGCTATGGCTACACCTTC. Its protein product is CASSPGGRGYGYTF.

This clone was detected once. The genes are TRBV3-1 (or the pseudogene TRBV3-2) and TRBJ1-3, with D perhaps matching TRBD1 (5 bases). The CDR3 has 13 residues. V was trimmed by 6 bases and J by 4 bases, leaving 10 bases between them. Germline V gene lookup returns CDR1 LGHDT and CDR2 YNNKEL (reference sequence). The DNA of the CDR3 is TGTGCCAGCAGTCTTGACAGCGGAAACACCATATATTTT. It specifies CASSLDSGNTIYF.

This clone was counted once. The rearrangement uses TRBV24-1 and TRBJ2-5, with D tentatively TRBD1 (6 bases). The CDR3 length is 16 residues. Deletions cut 4 bases from V and 4 bases from J, with 18 bases between. Germline lookup yields CDR1 KGHDR and CDR2 SFDVKD. CDR3 coding DNA: TGTGCCACCAGTGAGCAGGGGTCTGGTTTCCGAGAGACCCAGTACTTC. It specifies CATSEQGSGFRETQYF.

The J gene is TRBJ2-4, the V gene TRBV19, with D possibly matching TRBD1 (6 bases). CDR3 length equals 16 residues. Looked up from germline, CDR1 is LNHDA and CDR2 is SQIVND (reference sequence). The V end lost 6 bases, the J end lost 1 base, and 16 bases lay between the germline ends. CDR3 DNA sequence: TGTGCCAGTAGGGGGGCCTCCGGGGTGGCCAAAAACATTCAGTACTTC. Translating it yields CASRGASGVAKNIQYF.

The chain is built from TRBV20-1 and TRBJ2-1; a weak D match, TRBD2 (6 bases). Germline assignment: CDR1 DFQATT and CDR2 SNEGSKA (reference sequence). The CDR3 contains 11 residues. In DNA form, the CDR3 reads TGCAGGCTAGCGATTTATGGGGAGCAGTTCTTC. Protein product: CRLAIYGEQFF.